What follows describes a single TCR beta chain. Antigen unknown. This sample stems from a study of OX40 agonist ivuxolimab in advanced cancers. Study in general: At 0.01 to 10 mg/kg, ivuxolimab was administered intravenously to patients every 2 weeks. Prior therapy, whether anti-PD-1, anti-PD-L1 or anti-CTLA-4, was allowed, and roughly 41% had some. There were three patients with partial responses, one having hepatocellular carcinoma and two cutaneous melanoma.

TCRdb's copy holds only in-frame clones and misses some; the assay was immunoSEQ multiplex PCR. The data contain tens of thousands of clones, about 92% of them singletons. Study-wide points: The average count of expanded clones was higher among CD8+ T cells than among CD4+.

V lost 5 bases and J lost 1, with 20 bases in between. The CDR3 runs 17 residues. The germline V gene has CDR1 LNHDA and CDR2 SQIVND (reference sequence). The sequence derives from an adult with an advanced solid tumor such as melanoma, head and neck, liver or kidney cancer. Sequencing was performed on CD4+ or CD8+ T cells sorted from blood, taken in a trial of the OX40 agonist ivuxolimab. The chain has TRBV19 and TRBJ1-1; D call uncertain. The CDR3 DNA reads as TGTGCCAGTAGTGCCCCTCTAGAGTTGGGGTCGAACACTGAAGCTTTCTTT. It is translated as CASSAPLELGSNTEAFF.